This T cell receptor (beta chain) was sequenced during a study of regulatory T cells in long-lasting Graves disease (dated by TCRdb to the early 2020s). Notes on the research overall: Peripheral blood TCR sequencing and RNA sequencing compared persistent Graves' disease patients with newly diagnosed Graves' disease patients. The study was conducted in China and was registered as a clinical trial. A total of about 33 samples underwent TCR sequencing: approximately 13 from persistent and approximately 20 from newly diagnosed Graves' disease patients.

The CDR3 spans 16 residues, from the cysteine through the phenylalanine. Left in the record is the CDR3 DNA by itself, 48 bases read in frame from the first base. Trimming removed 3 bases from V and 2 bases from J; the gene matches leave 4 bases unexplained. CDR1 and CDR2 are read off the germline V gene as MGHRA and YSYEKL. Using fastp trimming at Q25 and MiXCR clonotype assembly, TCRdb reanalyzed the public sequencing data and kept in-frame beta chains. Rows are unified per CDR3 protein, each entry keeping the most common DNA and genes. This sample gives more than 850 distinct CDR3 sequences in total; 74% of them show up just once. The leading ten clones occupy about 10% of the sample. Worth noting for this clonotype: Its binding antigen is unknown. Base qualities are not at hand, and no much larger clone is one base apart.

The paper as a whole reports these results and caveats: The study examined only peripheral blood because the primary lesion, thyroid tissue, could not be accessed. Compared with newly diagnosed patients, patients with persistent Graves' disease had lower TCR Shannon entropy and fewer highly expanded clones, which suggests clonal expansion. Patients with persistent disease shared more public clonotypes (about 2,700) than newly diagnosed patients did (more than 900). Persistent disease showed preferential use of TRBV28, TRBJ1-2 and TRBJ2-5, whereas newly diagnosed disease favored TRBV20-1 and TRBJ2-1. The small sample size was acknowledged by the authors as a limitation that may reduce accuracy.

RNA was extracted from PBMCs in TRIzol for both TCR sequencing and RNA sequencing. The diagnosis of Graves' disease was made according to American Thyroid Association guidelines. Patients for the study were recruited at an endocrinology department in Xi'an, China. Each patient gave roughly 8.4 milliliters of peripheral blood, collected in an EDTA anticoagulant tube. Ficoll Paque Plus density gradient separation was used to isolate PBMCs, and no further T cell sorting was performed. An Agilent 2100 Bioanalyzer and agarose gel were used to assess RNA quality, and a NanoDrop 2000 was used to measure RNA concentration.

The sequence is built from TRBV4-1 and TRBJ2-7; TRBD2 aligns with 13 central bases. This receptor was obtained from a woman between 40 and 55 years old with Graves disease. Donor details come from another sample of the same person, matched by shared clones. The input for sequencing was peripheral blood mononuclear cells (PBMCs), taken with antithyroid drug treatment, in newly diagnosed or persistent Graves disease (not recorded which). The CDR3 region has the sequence CASSQMGTSGAYEQYF. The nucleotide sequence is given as TGCGCCAGCAGCCAGATGGGGACTAGCGGGGCCTACGAGCAGTACTTC.